Below are 8 T cell receptor beta chains sequenced from a single sample in a study of cytomegalovirus exposure and HLA in healthy donors. Primers for the PCR totalled 60 Vbeta and 13 Jbeta. Assay: immunoSEQ multiplex PCR; the TCRdb copy retains only in-frame clones and omits some. This table holds approximately 130,000 clones, about 87% found once. Sequenced input: PBMCs. These receptor sequences come from a woman aged 25 to 39 in good health and CMV-seronegative.

The chain uses TRBV7-8 and TRBJ2-3; the match to TRBD2 covers 7 bases. The CDR3 consists of 14 residues. Germline CDR1 is SGHVS and CDR2 is FQNEAQ. V was clipped by 1 base and J by 7 bases; unmatched bases: 5. CDR3 nucleotides: TGTGCCAGCAGCTTAGTAGTAGCGGGCTATACGCAGTATTTT. Residues: CASSLVVAGYTQYF. Complete variable domain (other parts from reference TRBV7-8 and TRBJ2-3): GAGVSQSPRYKVAKRGQDVALRCDPISGHVSLFWYQQALGQGPEFLTYFQNEAQLDKSGLPSDRFFAERPEGSVSTLKIQRTQQEDSAVYLCASSLVVAGYTQYFGPGTRLTVL.

The chain is built from TRBV4-3 and TRBJ1-4; TRBD1 agrees at 7 bases. V shed 4 bases and J 6 bases; nucleotides not matched to a gene: 11. CDR1 and CDR2 from the germline V gene are LGHNA and YSLEER. This CDR3 region has 16 residues. The CDR3 sequence: CASSPGRRGLHEKLFF. CDR3 nucleotides: TGCGCCAGCAGCCCGGGACGGAGGGGGCTTCATGAAAAACTGTTTTTT.

The CDR3 protein is CASSRGGPDTQYF. CDR3 DNA sequence: TGTGCCAGCAGTAGGGGGGGCCCAGATACGCAGTATTTT. The chain joins TRBV6-6 to TRBJ2-3, with D perhaps TRBD2 (7 bases). The germline V gene encodes CDR1 MNHNY and CDR2 SVGAGI (reference sequence). The CDR3 contains 13 residues. With 5 bases removed from V and 4 bases from J, the gap between germline ends came to 10 bases.

This chain joins TRBV11-2 and TRBJ2-1; TRBD1 aligns across 9 bases. The CDR3 contains 15 residues. Germline V gives CDR1 SGHAT, CDR2 FQNNGV. With V trimmed by 6 bases and J by 8 bases, 11 bases remained unmatched. As DNA, the CDR3 is TGTGCCAGCAGGTACGGGACAGGGCTAATCCATGAGCAGTTCTTC. Protein product: CASRYGTGLIHEQFF.

The chain carries TRBV29-1 and TRBJ2-1; 8 positions agree with TRBD2. The CDR3 loop spans 14 amino acids. The V segment lost 3 bases and the J segment 10 bases; nucleotides outside the gene matches: 11. The V gene's germline CDR1 is SQVTM and CDR2 ANQGSEA. The CDR3 nucleotides are TGCAGCGTTGATTCGGGACTAGGTGCTGGCGAGCAGTTCTTC. It specifies CSVDSGLGAGEQFF.

The chain links TRBV5-6 to TRBJ2-2; 8 positions agree with TRBD1. The CDR3 runs to 15 residues. CDR1 SGHDT and CDR2 YYEEEE come from the germline V gene. The V gene end was trimmed by 3 bases and the J gene end by 1 base; junction bases not matched to a gene: 2. The CDR3 nucleotides are TGTGCCAGCAGCTCAGGGACAGGGAACACCGGGGAGCTGTTTTTT. Its protein is CASSSGTGNTGELFF.

J is TRBJ1-5 and V is TRBV19; 8 nucleotides agree with TRBD1. From germline, CDR1 is LNHDA and CDR2 SQIVND (reference sequence). CDR3 size: 16 residues. Trimming cost V 5 bases and J 5 bases; bases outside gene matches: 11. The CDR3 DNA reads as TGTGCCAGTAGTCCACACCCCGGACAGGGCCATCAGCCCCAGCATTTT. Translated: CASSPHPGQGHQPQHF.

Regarding this clone: As the CDR3 is not closed by the conserved phenylalanine or tryptophan, this likely results from a read error. The genes are TRBV4-3 and TRBJ1-1; 8 nucleotides match TRBD1. CDR3 size: 15 residues. After removal of 5 bases from V and 0 bases from J, the junction contained 5 bases not matched to a gene. Germline lookup yields CDR1 LGHNA and CDR2 YSLEER. CDR3 DNA sequence: TGCGCCAGCAGCACACACAGGGGGATGAACACTGAAGCTTTCCTT. This translates into CASSTHRGMNTEAFL.